This T cell receptor beta chain was sequenced during a study of tissue T cells after allogeneic stem cell transplantation. Data came from immunoSEQ multiplex PCR; TCRdb stores just in-frame clones and leaves some out. The sample lists under 750 clones, around 80% occurring once. Per germline, CDR1 SGHRS and CDR2 YFSETQ. The CDR3 has 13 residues. Trimming left V 4 bases short and J 0 bases short, with 5 bases between. Sequencing used liver tissue, obtained at autopsy. This chain joins TRBV5-1 and TRBJ1-3; D is unclear. This receptor was obtained from a female patient aged 18 to 49 with steroid-refractory graft-versus-host disease after an allogeneic stem cell transplant. The graft donor may have contributed some T cells. The CDR3 protein is CASSLRSGNTIYF. The CDR3 DNA reads TGCGCCAGCAGCCTTCGCTCTGGAAACACCATATATTTT.